The 3 T cell receptor beta chains presented below share a single source sample, sequenced in a study of blood T cells in healthy people across ages. With a J-beta primer mix and a sample-barcoded 5' primer, a second PCR ran about 7 to 12 cycles. TCRdb ran MiXCR on the 5' RACE reads and lists one entry per CDR3 protein. The sample has about 720,000 distinct CDR3 sequences, approximately 22% seen once; the top ten hold 20% to 25%. Sequenced material: blood. The source is a man between 65 and 85 years old in good health.

This clonotype was counted ten times or more. The V gene is TRBV19, the J gene TRBJ2-5; D is unclear. CDR1 is LNHDA, CDR2 SQIVND, per germline (reference sequence). V was cut by 3 bases and J by 4 bases, with 9 bases left in between. The length of the CDR3 is 13 residues. The CDR3 DNA sequence: TGTGCCAGTAGTATTTTAGTAGGAGAGACCCAGTACTTC. Translated, it gives CASSILVGETQYF.

This clonotype was counted a few times. The chain recombines TRBV6-5 with TRBJ2-2; D gene ambiguous. CDR1 MNHEY and CDR2 SVGAGI come from the germline V gene. This CDR3 has 13 amino acids. V was clipped by 6 bases and J by 6 bases, with 11 bases between them. DNA of the CDR3: TGTGCCAGCAGGAACAGCGATCCCGGGGAGCTGTTTTTT. Protein sequence: CASRNSDPGELFF.

The CDR3 here is CASTPPGVHYNEQFF. In nucleotides, the CDR3 is TGTGCCAGCACCCCTCCAGGTGTCCACTACAATGAGCAGTTCTTC. The chain joins TRBV12-3 or TRBV12-4 to TRBJ2-1; D gene unclear. V shed 7 bases and J shed 3 bases, with 16 bases lying between them. The CDR3 runs to 15 residues.